This T cell receptor beta chain stems from a study of blood T cell repertoires in COVID-19. Produced via immunoSEQ multiplex PCR; TCRdb's table is partial and in-frame only. The repertoire holds about 150,000 clones, with around 83% as singletons. The length of the CDR3 is 15 residues. Deletions cut 2 bases from V and 1 base from J, with 9 bases between. Per the germline V gene, CDR1 is LNHDA and CDR2 is SQIVND (reference sequence). The sequence derives from an older woman with COVID-19, enrolled during active disease. The specimen sequenced was peripheral blood. V usage is TRBV19 and J usage is TRBJ2-1; weak D call: TRBD2 (6 bases). As DNA, the CDR3 is TGTGCCAGTAGTATAAATAGCGGTTCCTACAATGAGCAGTTCTTC. It yields the protein CASSINSGSYNEQFF. Combining the CDR3 with reference TRBV19 and TRBJ2-1 gives the whole variable domain DGGITQSPKYLFRKEGQNVTLSCEQNLNHDAMYWYRQDPGQGLRLIYYSQIVNDFQKGDIAEGYSVSREKKESFPLTVTSAQKNPTAFYLCASSINSGSYNEQFFGPGTRLTVL.